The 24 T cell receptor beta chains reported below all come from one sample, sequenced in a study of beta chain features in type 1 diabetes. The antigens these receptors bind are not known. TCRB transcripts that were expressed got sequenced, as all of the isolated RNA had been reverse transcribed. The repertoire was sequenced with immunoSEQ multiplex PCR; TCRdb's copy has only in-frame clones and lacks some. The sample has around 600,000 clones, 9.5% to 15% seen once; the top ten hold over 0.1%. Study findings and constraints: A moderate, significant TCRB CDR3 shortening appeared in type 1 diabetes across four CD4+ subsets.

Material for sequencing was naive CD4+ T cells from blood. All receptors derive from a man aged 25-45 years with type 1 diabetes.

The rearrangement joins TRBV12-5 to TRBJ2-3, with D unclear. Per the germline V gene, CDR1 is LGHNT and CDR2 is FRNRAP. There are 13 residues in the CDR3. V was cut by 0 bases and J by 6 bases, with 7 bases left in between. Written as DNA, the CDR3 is TGTGCTAGTGGTTTGGTGGGATCGGATACGCAGTATTTT. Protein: CASGLVGSDTQYF.

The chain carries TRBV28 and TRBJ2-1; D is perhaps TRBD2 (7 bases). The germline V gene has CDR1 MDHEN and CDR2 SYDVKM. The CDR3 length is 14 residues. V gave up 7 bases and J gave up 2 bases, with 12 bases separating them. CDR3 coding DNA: TGTGCCAGCACCGGGGGGCGCCCCTACAATGAGCAGTTCTTC. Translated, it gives CASTGGRPYNEQFF.

The CDR3 coding sequence is TGCGCCAGCAGCTTTTCCTCAACGGGCACTGAAGCTTTCTTT. It specifies CASSFSSTGTEAFF. The chain joins TRBV5-1 to TRBJ1-1, with D unclear. The length of the CDR3 is 14 residues. CDR1 is SGHRS and CDR2 is YFSETQ in the germline V gene. V lost 2 bases and J 4 bases, leaving 12 bases between the germline ends.

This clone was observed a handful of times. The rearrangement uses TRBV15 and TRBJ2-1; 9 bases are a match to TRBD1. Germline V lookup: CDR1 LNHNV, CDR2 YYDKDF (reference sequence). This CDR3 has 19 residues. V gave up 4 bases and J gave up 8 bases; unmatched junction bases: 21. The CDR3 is CATSTRTGEAGTRRHEQFF. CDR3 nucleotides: TGTGCCACCAGCACTCGGACAGGGGAGGCGGGGACCAGACGGCATGAGCAGTTCTTC.

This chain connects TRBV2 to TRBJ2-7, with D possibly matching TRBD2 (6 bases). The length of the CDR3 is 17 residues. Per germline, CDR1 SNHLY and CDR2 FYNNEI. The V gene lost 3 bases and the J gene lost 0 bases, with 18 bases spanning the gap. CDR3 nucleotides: TGTGCCAGCAGTGATGTTGGCCTCGCCGGGAGCTCCTACGAGCAGTACTTC. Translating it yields CASSDVGLAGSSYEQYF. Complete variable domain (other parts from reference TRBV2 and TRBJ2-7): EPEVTQTPSHQVTQMGQEVILRCVPISNHLYFYWYRQILGQKVEFLVSFYNNEISEKSEIFDDQFSVERPDGSNFTLKIRSTKLEDSAMYFCASSDVGLAGSSYEQYFGPGTRLTVT.

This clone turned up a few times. The chain's CDR3 is CASSLLGEGPDRQFF. DNA for the CDR3: TGTGCCAGCAGCCTCCTCGGGGAGGGTCCAGATCGGCAGTTCTTC. The chain has TRBV9 and TRBJ2-1; 7 nucleotides line up with TRBD2. There are 15 residues in the CDR3. The germline V gene has CDR1 SGDLS and CDR2 YYNGEE. The trim removed 4 bases at V and 12 bases at J, leaving 16 bases unmatched.

CDR3 in DNA: TGCGCCAGCAGCCTCCTTAGCGGGGTCACGGACGAGCAGTACTTC. Translation gives CASSLLSGVTDEQYF. This chain uses TRBV5-1 with TRBJ2-7; TRBD2 matches at 8 bases. Per germline, CDR1 SGHRS and CDR2 YFSETQ. The CDR3 has 15 amino acids. Trimming cost V 4 bases and J 5 bases; bases outside gene matches: 11. The complete variable domain, with remaining parts taken from reference TRBV5-1 and TRBJ2-7, reads KAGVTQTPRYLIKTRGQQVTLSCSPISGHRSVSWYQQTPGQGLQFLFEYFSETQRNKGNFPGRFSGRQFSNSRSEMNVSTLELGDSALYLCASSLLSGVTDEQYFGPGTRLTVT.

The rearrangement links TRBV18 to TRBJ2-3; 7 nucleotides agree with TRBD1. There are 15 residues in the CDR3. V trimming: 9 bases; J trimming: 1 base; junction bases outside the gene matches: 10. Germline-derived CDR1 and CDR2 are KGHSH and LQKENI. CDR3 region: CASSTGVTGTDTQYF. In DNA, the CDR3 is TGTGCCAGTTCCACAGGGGTAACGGGCACAGATACGCAGTATTTT.

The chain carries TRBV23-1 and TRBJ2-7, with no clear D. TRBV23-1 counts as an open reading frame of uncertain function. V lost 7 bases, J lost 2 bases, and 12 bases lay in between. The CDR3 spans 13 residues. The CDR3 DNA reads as TGCGCCAGCAACATCAAGAGGCCCTACGAGCAGTACTTC. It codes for CASNIKRPYEQYF.

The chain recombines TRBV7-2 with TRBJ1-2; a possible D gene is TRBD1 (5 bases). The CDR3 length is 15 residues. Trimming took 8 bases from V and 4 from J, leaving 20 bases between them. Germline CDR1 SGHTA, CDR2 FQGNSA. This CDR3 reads CASYPGGAQGYGYTF. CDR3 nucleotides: TGTGCCAGCTACCCTGGAGGGGCGCAGGGCTATGGCTACACCTTC.

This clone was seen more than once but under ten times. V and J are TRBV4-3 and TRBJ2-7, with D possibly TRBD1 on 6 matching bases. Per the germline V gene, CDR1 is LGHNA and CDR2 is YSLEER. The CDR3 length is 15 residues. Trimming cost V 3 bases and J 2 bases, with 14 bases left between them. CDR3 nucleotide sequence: TGCGCCAGCAGCCACGGTTGGGACAAGGCCTACGAGCAGTACTTC. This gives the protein CASSHGWDKAYEQYF.

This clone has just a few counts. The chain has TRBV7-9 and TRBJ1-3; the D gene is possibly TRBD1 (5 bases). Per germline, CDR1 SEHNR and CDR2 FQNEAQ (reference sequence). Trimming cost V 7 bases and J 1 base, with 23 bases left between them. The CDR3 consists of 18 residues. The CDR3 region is CASTPSKGRDYSGNTIYF. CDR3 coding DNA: TGTGCCAGCACCCCGTCGAAAGGCCGGGACTATTCTGGAAACACCATATATTTT.

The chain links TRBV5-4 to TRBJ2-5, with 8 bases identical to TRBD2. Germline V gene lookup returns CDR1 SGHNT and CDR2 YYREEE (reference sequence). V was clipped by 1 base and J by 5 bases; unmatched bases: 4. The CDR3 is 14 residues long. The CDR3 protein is CASSLISGVETQYF. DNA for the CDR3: TGTGCCAGCAGCTTGATTAGCGGGGTCGAGACCCAGTACTTC.

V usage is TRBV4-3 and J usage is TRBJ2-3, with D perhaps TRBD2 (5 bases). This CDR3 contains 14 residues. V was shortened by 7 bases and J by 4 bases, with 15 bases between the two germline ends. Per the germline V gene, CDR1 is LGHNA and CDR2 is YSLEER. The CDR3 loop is CASTANTGADTQYF. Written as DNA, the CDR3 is TGCGCCAGCACCGCCAATACCGGGGCAGATACGCAGTATTTT.

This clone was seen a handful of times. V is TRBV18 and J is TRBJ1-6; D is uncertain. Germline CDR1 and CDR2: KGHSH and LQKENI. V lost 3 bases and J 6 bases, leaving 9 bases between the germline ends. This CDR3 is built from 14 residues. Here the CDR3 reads CASSPGEGNSPLHF. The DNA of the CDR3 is TGTGCCAGCTCACCTGGGGAGGGTAATTCACCCCTCCACTTT.

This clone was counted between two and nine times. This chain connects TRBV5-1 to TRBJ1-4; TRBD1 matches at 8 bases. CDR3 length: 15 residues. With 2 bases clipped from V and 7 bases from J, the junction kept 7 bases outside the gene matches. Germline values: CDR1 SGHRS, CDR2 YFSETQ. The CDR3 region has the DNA TGCGCCAGCAGCTTAACCGGGACAGGTGGTGAAAAACTGTTTTTT. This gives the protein CASSLTGTGGEKLFF.

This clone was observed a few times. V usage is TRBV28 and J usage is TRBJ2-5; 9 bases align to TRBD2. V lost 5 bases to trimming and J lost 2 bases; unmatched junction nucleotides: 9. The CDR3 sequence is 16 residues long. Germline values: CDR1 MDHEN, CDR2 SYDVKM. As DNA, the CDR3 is TGTGCCAGCAGTCCCTTCAAGCGGGGGGCACAAGAGACCCAGTACTTC. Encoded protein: CASSPFKRGAQETQYF.

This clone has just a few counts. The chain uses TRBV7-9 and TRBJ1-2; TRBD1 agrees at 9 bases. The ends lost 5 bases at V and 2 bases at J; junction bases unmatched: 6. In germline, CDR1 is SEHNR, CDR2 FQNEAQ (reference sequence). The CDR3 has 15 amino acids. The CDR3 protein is CASSPRDRENYGYTF. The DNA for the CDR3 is TGTGCCAGCAGCCCCCGGGACAGGGAAAACTATGGCTACACCTTC.

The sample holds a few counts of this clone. The CDR3 loop reads CASSFLYQETQYF. CDR3 in DNA: TGTGCCAGCAGCTTTTTGTACCAAGAGACCCAGTACTTC. The chain combines TRBV7-2 with TRBJ2-5; D is undetermined. Germline CDR1 is SGHTA and CDR2 is FQGNSA. The V end was cut by 3 bases, the J end by 0 bases, with 5 bases between. The CDR3 covers 13 residues.

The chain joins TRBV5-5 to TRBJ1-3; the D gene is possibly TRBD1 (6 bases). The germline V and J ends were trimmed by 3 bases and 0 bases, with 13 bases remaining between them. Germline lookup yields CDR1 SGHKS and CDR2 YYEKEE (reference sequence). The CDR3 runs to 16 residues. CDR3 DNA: TGTGCCAGCAGCTCCGGGACAACAAGCTCTGGAAACACCATATATTTT. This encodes CASSSGTTSSGNTIYF.

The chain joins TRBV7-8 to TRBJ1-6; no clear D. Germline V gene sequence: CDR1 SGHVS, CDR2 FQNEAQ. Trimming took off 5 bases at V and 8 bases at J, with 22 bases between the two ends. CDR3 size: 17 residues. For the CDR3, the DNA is TGTGCCAGCAGCGTTTACCGGCGGAGGGCGAGTGATTCACCCCTCCACTTT. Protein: CASSVYRRRASDSPLHF. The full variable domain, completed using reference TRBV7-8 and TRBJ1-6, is GAGVSQSPRYKVAKRGQDVALRCDPISGHVSLFWYQQALGQGPEFLTYFQNEAQLDKSGLPSDRFFAERPEGSVSTLKIQRTQQEDSAVYLCASSVYRRRASDSPLHFGNGTRLTVT.

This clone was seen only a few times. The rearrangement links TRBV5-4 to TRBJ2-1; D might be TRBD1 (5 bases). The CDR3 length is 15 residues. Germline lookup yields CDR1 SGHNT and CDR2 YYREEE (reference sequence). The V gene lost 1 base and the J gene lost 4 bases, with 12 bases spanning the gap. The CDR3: CASSLSWGLYNEQFF. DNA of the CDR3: TGTGCCAGCAGCTTGAGCTGGGGCCTATACAATGAGCAGTTCTTC.

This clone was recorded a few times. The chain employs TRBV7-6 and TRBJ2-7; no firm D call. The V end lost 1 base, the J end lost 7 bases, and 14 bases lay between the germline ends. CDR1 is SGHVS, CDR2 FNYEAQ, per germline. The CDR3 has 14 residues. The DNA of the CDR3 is TGTGCCAGCAGCTTAGAAGCTGAGTTATCGGAGCAGTACTTC. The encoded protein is CASSLEAELSEQYF.

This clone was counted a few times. The CDR3 loop is CAISERGPGETQYF. The CDR3 DNA reads TGTGCCATCAGCGAGCGGGGCCCCGGGGAGACCCAGTACTTC. The J gene is TRBJ2-5, the V gene TRBV10-3; TRBD2 matches 7 bases. J lost 5 bases, V lost 6 bases, and 9 bases had no gene match. Germline V gene data show CDR1 as ENHRY and CDR2 as SYGVKD. CDR3 length equals 14 residues.